This T cell receptor beta chain was identified in a study of T cell responses to AZD1222 COVID-19 vaccine. Findings of the study overall: Seropositive at baseline were only six AZD1222 recipients.

Per the germline V gene, CDR1 is GTSNPN and CDR2 is SVGIG (reference sequence). V gave up 8 bases and J gave up 0 bases, with 14 bases separating them. The CDR3 sequence is 14 residues long. The analysis combined second doses at about 4 or about 12 weeks. TCRdb's copy holds only in-frame clones and misses some; the assay was immunoSEQ multiplex PCR. Of about 81,000 clones listed, approximately 85% are singletons. About this clone itself: As yet, its antigen is unknown.

This TCR came from an adult who received the AZD1222 COVID-19 vaccine. The chain employs TRBV30 and TRBJ2-1; D may match TRBD1 or TRBD2 (5 bases each). The material sequenced was peripheral blood, taken 28 days after the second AZD1222 dose. CDR3 sequence: CARSRGGSYNEQFF. CDR3 sequence (DNA): TGTGCCCGCTCTCGGGGCGGCTCCTACAATGAGCAGTTCTTC.